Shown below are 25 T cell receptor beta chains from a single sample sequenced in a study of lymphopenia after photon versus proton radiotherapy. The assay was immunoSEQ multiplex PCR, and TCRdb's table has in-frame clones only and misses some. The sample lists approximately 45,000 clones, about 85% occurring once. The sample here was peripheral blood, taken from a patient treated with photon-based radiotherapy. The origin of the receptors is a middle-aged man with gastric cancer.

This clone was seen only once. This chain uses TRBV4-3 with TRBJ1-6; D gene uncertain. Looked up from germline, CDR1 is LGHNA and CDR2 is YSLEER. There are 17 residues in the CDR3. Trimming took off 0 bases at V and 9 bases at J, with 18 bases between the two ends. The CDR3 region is CASSQDLGRWTGSPLHF. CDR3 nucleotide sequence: TGCGCCAGCAGCCAAGATCTTGGCAGGTGGACTGGTTCACCCCTCCACTTT.

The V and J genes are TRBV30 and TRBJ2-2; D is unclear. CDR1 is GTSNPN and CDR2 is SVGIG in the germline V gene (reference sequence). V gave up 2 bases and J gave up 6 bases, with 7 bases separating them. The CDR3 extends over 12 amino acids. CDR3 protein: CAWSIPPGELFF. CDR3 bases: TGTGCCTGGAGTATTCCCCCCGGGGAGCTGTTTTTT.

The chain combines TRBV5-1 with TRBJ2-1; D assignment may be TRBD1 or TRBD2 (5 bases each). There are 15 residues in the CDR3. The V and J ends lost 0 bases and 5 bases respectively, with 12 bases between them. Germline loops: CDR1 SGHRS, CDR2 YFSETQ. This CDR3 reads CASSLVWGMNNEQFF. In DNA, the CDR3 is TGCGCCAGCAGCTTGGTGTGGGGGATGAACAATGAGCAGTTCTTC.

The CDR3 DNA reads as TGTGCCAGCAGCCCCCGGACAGGGGAAGGCACAGATACGCAGTATTTT. Translation: CASSPRTGEGTDTQYF. The chain has TRBV7-9 and TRBJ2-3; 9 nucleotides match TRBD1. Germline trimming cut 5 bases from V and 1 base from J; bases unmatched to any gene: 7. CDR3 size: 16 residues. Per the germline V gene, CDR1 is SEHNR and CDR2 is FQNEAQ (reference sequence).

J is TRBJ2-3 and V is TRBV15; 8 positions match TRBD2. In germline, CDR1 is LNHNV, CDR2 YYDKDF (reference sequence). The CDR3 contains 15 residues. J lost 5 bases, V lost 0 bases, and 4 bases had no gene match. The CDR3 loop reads CATSRDGTSLDTQYF. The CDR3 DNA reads TGTGCCACCAGCAGAGATGGGACTAGTTTAGATACGCAGTATTTT.

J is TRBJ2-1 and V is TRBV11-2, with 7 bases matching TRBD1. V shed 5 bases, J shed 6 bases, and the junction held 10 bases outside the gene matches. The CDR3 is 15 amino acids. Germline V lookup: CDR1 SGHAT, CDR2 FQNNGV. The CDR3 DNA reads TGTGCCAGCAGCCCCTTTATGAGGACAGGCAATGAGCAGTTCTTC. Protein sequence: CASSPFMRTGNEQFF.

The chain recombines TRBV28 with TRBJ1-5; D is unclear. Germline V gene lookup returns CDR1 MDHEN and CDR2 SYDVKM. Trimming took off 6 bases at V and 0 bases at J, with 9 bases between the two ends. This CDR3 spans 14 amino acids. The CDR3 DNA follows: TGTGCCAGCAGATCGGGGAATAGCAATCAGCCCCAGCATTTT. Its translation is CASRSGNSNQPQHF.

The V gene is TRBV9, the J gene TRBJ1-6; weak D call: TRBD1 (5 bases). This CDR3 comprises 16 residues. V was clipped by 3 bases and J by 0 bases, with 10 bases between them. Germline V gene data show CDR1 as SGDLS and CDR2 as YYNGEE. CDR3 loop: CASSATGSSYNSPLHF. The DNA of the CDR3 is TGTGCCAGCAGCGCCACAGGTTCCTCCTATAATTCACCCCTCCACTTT.

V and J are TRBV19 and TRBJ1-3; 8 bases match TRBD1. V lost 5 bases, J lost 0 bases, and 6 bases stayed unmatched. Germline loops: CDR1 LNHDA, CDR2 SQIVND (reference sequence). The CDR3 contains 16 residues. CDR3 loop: CASSAGGSYSGNTIYF. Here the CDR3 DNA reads TGTGCCAGTAGTGCAGGGGGCTCCTACTCTGGAAACACCATATATTTT.

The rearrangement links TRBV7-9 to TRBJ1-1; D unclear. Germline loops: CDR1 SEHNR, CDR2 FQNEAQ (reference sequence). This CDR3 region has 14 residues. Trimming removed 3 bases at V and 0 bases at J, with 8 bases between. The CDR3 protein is CASSLTTVNTEAFF. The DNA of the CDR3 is TGTGCCAGCAGCTTGACGACCGTGAACACTGAAGCTTTCTTT.

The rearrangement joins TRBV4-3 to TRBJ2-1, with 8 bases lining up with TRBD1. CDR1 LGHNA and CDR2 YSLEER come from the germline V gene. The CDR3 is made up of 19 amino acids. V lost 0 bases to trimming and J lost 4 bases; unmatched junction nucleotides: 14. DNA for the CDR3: TGCGCCAGCAGCCAAGAATTTGGGGTCGGACAGGGTCGGTACAATGAGCAGTTCTTC. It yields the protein CASSQEFGVGQGRYNEQFF.

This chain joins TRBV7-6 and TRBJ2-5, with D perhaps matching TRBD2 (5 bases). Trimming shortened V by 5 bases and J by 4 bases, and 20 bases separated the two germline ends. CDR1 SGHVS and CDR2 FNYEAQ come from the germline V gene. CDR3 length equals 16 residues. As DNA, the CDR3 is TGTGCCAGCAGCACCGGGCCAGGACTTGAGGGAGAGACCCAGTACTTC. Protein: CASSTGPGLEGETQYF.

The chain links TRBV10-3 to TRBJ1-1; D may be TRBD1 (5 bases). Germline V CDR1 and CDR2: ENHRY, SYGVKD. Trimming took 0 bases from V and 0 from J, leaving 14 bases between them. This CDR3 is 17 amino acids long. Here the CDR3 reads CAISESNGAGMNTEAFF. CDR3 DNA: TGTGCCATCAGTGAGTCGAACGGGGCCGGGATGAACACTGAAGCTTTCTTT.

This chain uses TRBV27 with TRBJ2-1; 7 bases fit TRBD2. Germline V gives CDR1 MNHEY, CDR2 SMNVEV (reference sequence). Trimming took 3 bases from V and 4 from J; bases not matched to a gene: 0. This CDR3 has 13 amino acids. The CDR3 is CASSFGRYNEQFF. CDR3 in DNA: TGTGCCAGCAGTTTCGGGAGGTACAATGAGCAGTTCTTC.

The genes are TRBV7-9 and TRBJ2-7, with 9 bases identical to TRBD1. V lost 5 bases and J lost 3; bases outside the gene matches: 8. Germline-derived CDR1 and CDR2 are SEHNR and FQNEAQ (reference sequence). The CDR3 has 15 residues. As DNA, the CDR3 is TGTGCCAGCAGCCTAGACAGGGGGGCCTTCTACGAGCAGTACTTC. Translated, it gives CASSLDRGAFYEQYF.

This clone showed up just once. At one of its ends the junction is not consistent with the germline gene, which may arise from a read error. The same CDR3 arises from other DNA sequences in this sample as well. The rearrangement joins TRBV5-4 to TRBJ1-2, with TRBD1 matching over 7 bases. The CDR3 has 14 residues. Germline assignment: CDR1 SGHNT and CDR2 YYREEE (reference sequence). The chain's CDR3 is CASSPNDRVNGYTF. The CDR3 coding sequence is TGTGCCAGCAGCCCGAACGACAGGGTCAATGGCTACACTTTC.

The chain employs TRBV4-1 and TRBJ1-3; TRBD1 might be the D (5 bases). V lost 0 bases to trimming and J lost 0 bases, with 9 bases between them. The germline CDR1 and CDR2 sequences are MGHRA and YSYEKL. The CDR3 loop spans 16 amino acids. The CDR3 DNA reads TGCGCCAGCAGCCAAGATGGGGGTTTCTCTGGAAACACCATATATTTT. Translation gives CASSQDGGFSGNTIYF.

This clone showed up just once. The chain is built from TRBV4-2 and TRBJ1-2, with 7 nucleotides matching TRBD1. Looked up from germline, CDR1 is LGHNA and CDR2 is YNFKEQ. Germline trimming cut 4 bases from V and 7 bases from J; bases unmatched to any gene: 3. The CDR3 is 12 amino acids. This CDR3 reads CASSPGQIGYTF. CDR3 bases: TGTGCCAGCAGCCCGGGACAGATTGGCTACACCTTC.

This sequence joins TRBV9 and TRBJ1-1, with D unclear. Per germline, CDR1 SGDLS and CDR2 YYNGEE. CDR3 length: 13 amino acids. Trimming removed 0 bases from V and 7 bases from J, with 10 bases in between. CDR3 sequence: CASSVGIGSEAFF. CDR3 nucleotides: TGTGCCAGCAGCGTAGGTATAGGGAGTGAAGCTTTCTTT.

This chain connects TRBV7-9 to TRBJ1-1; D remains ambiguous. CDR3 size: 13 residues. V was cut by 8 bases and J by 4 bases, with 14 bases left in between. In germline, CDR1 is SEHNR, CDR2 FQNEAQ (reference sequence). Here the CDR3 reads CASSTAGPTEAFF. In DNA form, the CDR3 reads TGTGCCAGCTCAACCGCAGGACCCACTGAAGCTTTCTTT.

The CDR3 region has the DNA TGTGCCAGCAGCGCAGATGACACGAATACTAATGAAAAACTGTTTTTT. Its protein is CASSADDTNTNEKLFF. J is TRBJ1-4 and V is TRBV7-3, with D hard to call. Looked up from germline, CDR1 is SGHTA and CDR2 is FQGTGA. The CDR3 sequence is 16 residues long. The V end lost 5 bases, the J end lost 2 bases, and 15 bases lay between the germline ends.

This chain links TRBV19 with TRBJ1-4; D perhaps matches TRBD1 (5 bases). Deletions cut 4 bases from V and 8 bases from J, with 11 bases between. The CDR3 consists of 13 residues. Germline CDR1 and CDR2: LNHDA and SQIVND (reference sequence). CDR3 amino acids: CASSKVGEEKLFF. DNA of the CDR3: TGTGCCAGTAGTAAGGTGGGGGAAGAAAAACTGTTTTTT.

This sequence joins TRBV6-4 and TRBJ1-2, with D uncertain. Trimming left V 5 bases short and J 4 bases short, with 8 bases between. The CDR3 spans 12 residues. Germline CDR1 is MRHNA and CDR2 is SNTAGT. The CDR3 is CASSMMSYGYTF. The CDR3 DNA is TGTGCCAGCAGTATGATGAGCTATGGCTACACCTTC.

The CDR3 sequence: CASSIWGAGSGETQYF. The CDR3, as DNA: TGTGCCAGTAGTATATGGGGGGCCGGGTCAGGAGAGACCCAGTACTTC. This chain joins TRBV19 and TRBJ2-5; D may correspond to TRBD1 or TRBD2 (6 bases each). CDR3 size: 16 residues. Germline V gene lookup returns CDR1 LNHDA and CDR2 SQIVND (reference sequence). The V and J ends lost 2 bases and 4 bases respectively, with 17 bases between them.

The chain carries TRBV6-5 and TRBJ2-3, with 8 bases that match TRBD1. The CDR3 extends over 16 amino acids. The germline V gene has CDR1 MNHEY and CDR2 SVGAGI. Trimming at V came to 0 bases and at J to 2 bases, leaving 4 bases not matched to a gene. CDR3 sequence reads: CASSYSGQGDTDTQYF. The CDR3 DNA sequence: TGTGCCAGCAGTTACTCAGGACAGGGAGACACAGATACGCAGTATTTT.